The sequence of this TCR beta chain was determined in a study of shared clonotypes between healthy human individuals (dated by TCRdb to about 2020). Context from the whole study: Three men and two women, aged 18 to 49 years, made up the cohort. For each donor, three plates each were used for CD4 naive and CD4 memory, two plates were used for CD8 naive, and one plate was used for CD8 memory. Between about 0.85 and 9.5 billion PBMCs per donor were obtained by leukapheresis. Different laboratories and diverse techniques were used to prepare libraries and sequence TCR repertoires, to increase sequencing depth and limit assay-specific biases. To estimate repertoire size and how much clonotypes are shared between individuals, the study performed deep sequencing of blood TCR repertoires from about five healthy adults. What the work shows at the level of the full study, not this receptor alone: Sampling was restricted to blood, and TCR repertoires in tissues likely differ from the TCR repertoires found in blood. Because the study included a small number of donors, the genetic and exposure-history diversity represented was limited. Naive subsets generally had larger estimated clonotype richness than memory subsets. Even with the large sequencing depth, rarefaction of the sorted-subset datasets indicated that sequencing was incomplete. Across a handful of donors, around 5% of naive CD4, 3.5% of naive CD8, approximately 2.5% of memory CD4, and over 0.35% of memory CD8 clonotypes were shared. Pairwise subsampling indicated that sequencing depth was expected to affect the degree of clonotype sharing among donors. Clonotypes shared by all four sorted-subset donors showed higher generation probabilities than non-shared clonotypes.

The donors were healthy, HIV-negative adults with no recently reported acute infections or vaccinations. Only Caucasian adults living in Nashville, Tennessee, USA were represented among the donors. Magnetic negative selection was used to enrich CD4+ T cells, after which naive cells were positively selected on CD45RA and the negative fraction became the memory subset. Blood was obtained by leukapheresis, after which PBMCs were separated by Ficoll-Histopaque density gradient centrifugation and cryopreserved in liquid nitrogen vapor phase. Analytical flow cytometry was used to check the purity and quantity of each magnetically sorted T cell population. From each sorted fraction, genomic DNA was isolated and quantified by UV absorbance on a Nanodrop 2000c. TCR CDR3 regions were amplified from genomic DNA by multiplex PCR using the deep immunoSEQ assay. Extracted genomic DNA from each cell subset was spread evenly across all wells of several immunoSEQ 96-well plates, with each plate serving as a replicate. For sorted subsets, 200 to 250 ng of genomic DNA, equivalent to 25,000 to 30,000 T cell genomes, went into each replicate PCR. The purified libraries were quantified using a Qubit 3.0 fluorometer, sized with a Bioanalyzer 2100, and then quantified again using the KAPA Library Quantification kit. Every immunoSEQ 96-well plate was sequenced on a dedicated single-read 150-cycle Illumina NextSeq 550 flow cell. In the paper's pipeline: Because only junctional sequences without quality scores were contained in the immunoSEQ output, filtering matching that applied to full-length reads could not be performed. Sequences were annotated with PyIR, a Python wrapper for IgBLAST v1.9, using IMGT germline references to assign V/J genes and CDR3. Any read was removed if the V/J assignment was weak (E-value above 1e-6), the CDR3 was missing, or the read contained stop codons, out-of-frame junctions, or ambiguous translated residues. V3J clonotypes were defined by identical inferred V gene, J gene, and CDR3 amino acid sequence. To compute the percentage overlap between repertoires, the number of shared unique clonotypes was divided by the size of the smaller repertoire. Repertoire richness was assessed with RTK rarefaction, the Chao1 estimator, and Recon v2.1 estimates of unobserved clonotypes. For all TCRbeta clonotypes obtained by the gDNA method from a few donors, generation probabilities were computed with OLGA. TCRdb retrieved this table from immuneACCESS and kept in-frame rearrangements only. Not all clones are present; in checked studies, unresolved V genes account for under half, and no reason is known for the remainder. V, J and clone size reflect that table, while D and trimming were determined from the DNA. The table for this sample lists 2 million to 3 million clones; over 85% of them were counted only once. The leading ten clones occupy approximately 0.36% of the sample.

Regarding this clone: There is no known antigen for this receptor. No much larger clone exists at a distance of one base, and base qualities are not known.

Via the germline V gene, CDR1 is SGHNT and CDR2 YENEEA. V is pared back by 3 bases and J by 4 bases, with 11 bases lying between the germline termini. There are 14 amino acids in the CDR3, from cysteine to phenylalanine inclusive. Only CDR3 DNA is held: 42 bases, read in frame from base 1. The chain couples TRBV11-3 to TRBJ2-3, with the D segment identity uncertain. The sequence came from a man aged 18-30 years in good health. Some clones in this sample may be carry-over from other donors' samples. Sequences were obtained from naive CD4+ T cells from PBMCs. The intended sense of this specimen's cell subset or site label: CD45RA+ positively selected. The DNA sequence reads TGTGCCAGCAGCTTTAGGTCAGGCGCAGATACGCAGTATTTT. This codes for CASSFRSGADTQYF.